The 21 T cell receptor beta chains presented below share a single source sample, sequenced in a study of cytomegalovirus exposure and HLA in healthy donors. 13 Jbeta primers and 60 Vbeta primers were used for the PCR. The repertoire was sequenced with immunoSEQ multiplex PCR; TCRdb's copy has only in-frame clones and lacks some. The table records 100,000 to 150,000 clones, roughly 74% of them present only once. The sequenced sample was PBMCs. Receptor source: a woman in her fifties or sixties in good health and CMV-seropositive.

This clone was counted a single time. The chain links TRBV7-2 to TRBJ2-5, with a weak D call TRBD2 (7 bases). V dropped 5 bases and J dropped 4 bases, with 14 bases sitting between them. Looked up from germline, CDR1 is SGHTA and CDR2 is FQGNSA. The CDR3 consists of 14 residues. For the CDR3, the DNA is TGTGCCAGCAGCGCCTCGGGGGGCCTAGAGACCCAGTACTTC. Residues: CASSASGGLETQYF.

This chain uses TRBV5-4 with TRBJ1-5; D gene ambiguous. CDR1 is SGHNT and CDR2 is YYREEE in the germline V gene (reference sequence). The CDR3 totals 14 residues. Trimming cost V 4 bases and J 0 bases, with 8 bases left between them. CDR3 coding DNA: TGTGCCAGCAGCCAGGCAGGTAGCAATCAGCCCCAGCATTTT. As protein: CASSQAGSNQPQHF.

The V call is TRBV5-6, the J call TRBJ2-1; 9 bases map to TRBD1. The CDR3 consists of 16 residues. V was clipped by 4 bases and J by 4 bases; unmatched bases: 9. In germline, CDR1 is SGHDT, CDR2 YYEEEE. CDR3 loop: CASSLVKGTGYNEQFF. CDR3 sequence (DNA): TGTGCCAGCAGCCTGGTGAAAGGGACAGGGTACAATGAGCAGTTCTTC.

The chain recombines TRBV7-8 with TRBJ1-5; no firm D call. CDR3 length: 16 amino acids. The V and J ends lost 2 bases and 2 bases respectively, with 13 bases between them. The germline gives CDR1 SGHVS, CDR2 FQNEAQ. The DNA for the CDR3 is TGTGCCAGCAGCTTATACGAGGTCGGGGGCAATCAGCCCCAGCATTTT. Protein sequence: CASSLYEVGGNQPQHF.

The rearrangement links TRBV13 to TRBJ2-3, with D maybe TRBD2 (6 bases). Trimming pared 5 bases from V and 5 bases from J, leaving 17 bases between. This CDR3 has 15 residues. From germline, CDR1 is PRHDT and CDR2 FYEKMQ (reference sequence). This CDR3 reads CASSLLGLQEDTQYF. The CDR3 coding sequence is TGTGCCAGCAGCCTTCTCGGACTACAGGAAGATACGCAGTATTTT.

The V call is TRBV9, the J call TRBJ1-2, with a possible D match to TRBD1 (6 bases). V lost 4 bases to trimming and J lost 8 bases, with 15 bases between them. Per the germline V gene, CDR1 is SGDLS and CDR2 is YYNGEE. This CDR3 is built from 13 residues. The CDR3 DNA is TGTGCCAGCAGCCTAGGGGGGCCCGGGGGCTACACCTTC. It translates to CASSLGGPGGYTF.

This clone came up once. J is TRBJ1-1 and V is TRBV9; 8 bases line up with TRBD1. The ends lost 4 bases at V and 2 bases at J; junction bases unmatched: 7. The CDR3 is 15 residues long. In germline, CDR1 is SGDLS, CDR2 YYNGEE. The CDR3 DNA reads TGTGCCAGCAGCCAACCAGGGACAGGAAACACTGAAGCTTTCTTT. It encodes CASSQPGTGNTEAFF.

The chain uses TRBV11-3 and TRBJ2-5; possibly TRBD1 for D (5 bases). CDR3 size: 13 residues. Germline lookup yields CDR1 SGHNT and CDR2 YENEEA. V was shortened by 7 bases and J by 3 bases, with 12 bases between the two germline ends. CDR3 nucleotides: TGTGCCAGCACCAGGGCAGTGGAAGAGACCCAGTACTTC. Translation: CASTRAVEETQYF. Together with reference TRBV11-3 and TRBJ2-5, the CDR3 gives the full variable domain: EAGVVQSPRYKIIEKKQPVAFWCNPISGHNTLYWYLQNLGQGPELLIRYENEEAVDDSQLPKDRFSAERLKGVDSTLKIQPAELGDSAVYLCASTRAVEETQYFGPGTRLLVL.

The chain combines TRBV5-1 with TRBJ1-1; D is unresolved. The CDR3 covers 12 residues. Germline V lookup: CDR1 SGHRS, CDR2 YFSETQ. The V end was cut by 3 bases, the J end by 4 bases, with 7 bases between. The CDR3 nucleotides read TGCGCCAGCAGCTCCCCAGGCACTGAAGCTTTCTTT. This gives the protein CASSSPGTEAFF.

The gene calls are TRBV5-5 and TRBJ2-3; D gene unclear. This CDR3 is built from 14 residues. Germline V gene data show CDR1 as SGHKS and CDR2 as YYEKEE (reference sequence). Trimming removed 4 bases from V and 3 bases from J, with 12 bases in between. CDR3 sequence: CASSPSPLTDTQYF. CDR3 in DNA: TGTGCCAGCAGCCCAAGCCCCTTAACAGATACGCAGTATTTT.

V gene TRBV7-9 combines with J gene TRBJ2-2; 11 nucleotides line up with TRBD1. The length of the CDR3 is 18 residues. CDR1 is SEHNR and CDR2 is FQNEAQ in the germline V gene (reference sequence). V lost 3 bases to trimming and J lost 1 base; unmatched junction nucleotides: 7. The CDR3 nucleotides read TGTGCCAGCAGCTTCGGGACAGGGGGGTTGGGGAACACCGGGGAGCTGTTTTTT. This gives the protein CASSFGTGGLGNTGELFF.

The chain combines TRBV6-5 with TRBJ1-5; 8 nucleotides align to TRBD1. The CDR3 has 14 amino acids. The germline V gene encodes CDR1 MNHEY and CDR2 SVGAGI. Trimming removed 6 bases from V and 4 bases from J; junction bases left unmatched: 5. The CDR3 loop is CASRRTGRNQPQHF. The CDR3 DNA follows: TGTGCCAGCAGGCGGACAGGGAGGAATCAGCCCCAGCATTTT.

The rearrangement joins TRBV11-2 to TRBJ2-7, with a weak D call TRBD2 (7 bases). The germline V gene encodes CDR1 SGHAT and CDR2 FQNNGV. CDR3 length equals 15 residues. The ends were cut back, 1 base at V and 3 bases at J, with 13 bases in the middle. The CDR3 is CASSLVGGAGYEQYF. CDR3 nucleotide sequence: TGTGCCAGCAGCTTAGTAGGGGGGGCCGGCTACGAGCAGTACTTC.

This chain links TRBV6-1 with TRBJ1-4; 7 bases fit TRBD1. CDR1 MNHNS and CDR2 SASEGT come from the germline V gene. The CDR3 totals 15 residues. Trimming removed 6 bases from V and 1 base from J; junction bases left unmatched: 5. This CDR3 reads CASSAGGQTNEKLFF. In nucleotides, the CDR3 is TGTGCCAGCAGCGCAGGGGGTCAAACTAATGAAAAACTGTTTTTT.

V gene TRBV5-1 combines with J gene TRBJ1-1, with 7 bases aligning to TRBD1. Germline V gives CDR1 SGHRS, CDR2 YFSETQ. This CDR3 region has 13 residues. With 4 bases clipped from V and 8 bases from J, the junction kept 8 bases outside the gene matches. Here the CDR3 reads CASSPRTGVEAFF. The CDR3 coding sequence is TGCGCCAGCAGCCCCCGAACAGGGGTCGAAGCTTTCTTT.

The chain is built from TRBV9 and TRBJ2-7; 10 bases match TRBD2. Unmatched junction bases numbered 12, after V lost 3 bases and J lost 6 bases. Germline-derived CDR1 and CDR2 are SGDLS and YYNGEE. This CDR3 has 16 residues. CDR3 protein: CASSELAGQPQLEQYF. Written as DNA, the CDR3 is TGTGCCAGCAGCGAACTAGCGGGGCAACCCCAACTCGAGCAGTACTTC.

This CDR3 reads CASGLPTLPQHF. For the CDR3, the DNA is TGTGCTAGTGGTCTGCCTACGTTACCCCAGCATTTT. The genes are TRBV12-5 and TRBJ1-5; no reliable D call. The CDR3 totals 12 residues. The V end lost 5 bases, the J end lost 10 bases, and 12 bases lay between the germline ends. CDR1 is LGHNT and CDR2 is FRNRAP in the germline V gene.

This clone has only a few counts. The CDR3 is CASSLVGGLEGYTF. The CDR3 DNA follows: TGTGCCAGCAGCTTAGTGGGGGGACTGGAGGGCTACACCTTC. The chain couples TRBV7-2 to TRBJ1-2; tentatively, D is TRBD1 (5 bases). Germline lookup yields CDR1 SGHTA and CDR2 FQGNSA. The CDR3 spans 14 residues. V was pared by 1 base and J by 8 bases, with 14 bases between.

The gene calls are TRBV18 and TRBJ1-1, with D maybe TRBD1 (5 bases). The germline V and J ends were trimmed by 4 bases and 3 bases, with 12 bases remaining between them. Germline CDR1 KGHSH, CDR2 LQKENI. The CDR3 length is 14 residues. CDR3: CASSLDSEHTEAFF. In DNA form, the CDR3 reads TGTGCCAGCTCACTAGACAGTGAACACACTGAAGCTTTCTTT. Using reference TRBV18 and TRBJ1-1 for the parts outside the CDR3, the full variable domain is NAGVMQNPRHLVRRRGQEARLRCSPMKGHSHVYWYRQLPEEGLKFMVYLQKENIIDESGMPKERFSAEFPKEGPSILRIQQVVRGDSAAYFCASSLDSEHTEAFFGQGTRLTVV.

This clone was counted a single time. The V and J genes are TRBV5-4 and TRBJ2-7, with D perhaps TRBD1 (6 bases). Trimming took 4 bases from V and 1 from J, leaving 12 bases between them. The CDR3 has 14 residues. The V gene's germline CDR1 is SGHNT and CDR2 YYREEE (reference sequence). In nucleotides, the CDR3 is TGTGCCAGCAGCGCGTTCCAGGGGTCCTACGAGCAGTACTTC. This gives the protein CASSAFQGSYEQYF.

This clone was counted a single time. CDR3 DNA sequence: TGTGCCAGCAGTTCGACAGCTAACTATGGCTACACCTTC. This codes for CASSSTANYGYTF. The chain has TRBV2 and TRBJ1-2, with D tentatively TRBD1 (5 bases). The CDR3 is 13 residues long. Germline V gene lookup returns CDR1 SNHLY and CDR2 FYNNEI. The ends were cut back, 5 bases at V and 0 bases at J, with 7 bases in the middle.